Listed below are T cell receptor beta chains from one sample, sequenced in a study of spatial heterogeneity in lung cancer. TCRdb itself ran the 5' RACE reads through MiXCR, one entry per CDR3 protein. Here the sample spans some 38,000 distinct CDR3 sequences, 7.5% being singletons. The material was PBMCs, obtained at surgery. Receptor source: a male donor with early-stage non-small cell lung cancer. Each CDR3 is given with its conserved first and last residue. A D gene is named only where the DNA matches it firmly. Only part of the rows carry a size: once, few, many, or a class if the clone is expanded.

few,TRBD2,TRBV7-2,TRBJ2-4,CASSLGAGVVKNIQYF,TGTGCCAGCAGCTTAGGAGCGGGAGTGGTCAAAAACATTCAGTACTTC
many,NA,TRBV4-3,TRBJ2-3,CASSQEQAGADTQYF,TGCGCCAGCAGCCAAGAGCAGGCTGGGGCAGATACGCAGTATTTT
many,NA,TRBV29-1,TRBJ2-7,CSVEDLRGNEQYF,TGCAGCGTTGAAGATCTACGGGGAAACGAGCAGTACTTC
few,NA,TRBV12-5,TRBJ1-2,CASGQDPFGYYGYTF,TGTGCTAGTGGTCAAGACCCCTTTGGGTACTATGGCTACACCTTC
NA,TRBD2,TRBV7-3,TRBJ2-1,CASSQNPSGGLYNEQFF,TGTGCCAGCAGCCAAAATCCTAGCGGGGGCCTCTACAATGAGCAGTTCTTC
few,TRBD1,TRBV2,TRBJ1-5,CASSEAGQGANQPQHF,TGTGCCAGCAGTGAAGCGGGACAGGGTGCCAATCAGCCCCAGCATTTT
many,NA,TRBV2,TRBJ2-3,CASSELEEPGTDTQYF,TGTGCCAGCAGTGAACTCGAGGAGCCAGGCACAGATACGCAGTATTTT
many,TRBD1,TRBV15,TRBJ1-5,CATSRGSQGVGQPQHF,TGTGCCACCAGCAGAGGTTCACAGGGGGTTGGTCAGCCCCAGCATTTT
NA,NA,TRBV4-3,TRBJ1-2,CASSQDPFGPYYGYTF,TGCGCCAGCAGCCAAGATCCCTTTGGTCCCTACTATGGCTACACCTTC
few,TRBD1,TRBV19,TRBJ2-5,CASSQMRGLSETQYF,TGTGCCAGTAGTCAAATGAGGGGGCTGAGTGAGACCCAGTACTTC
many,TRBD1,TRBV12-3/TRBV12-4,TRBJ1-5,CASSYRGSPQPQHF,TGTGCCAGCAGCTACAGGGGGTCCCCTCAGCCCCAGCATTTT
NA,NA,TRBV11-1,TRBJ1-1,CASSWGPLQGNTEAFF,TGTGCCAGCAGCTGGGGCCCCCTACAGGGGAACACTGAAGCTTTCTTT
NA,NA,TRBV14,TRBJ2-7,CASSHGAPVEGYEQYF,TGTGCCAGCAGCCATGGGGCCCCCGTGGAAGGGTACGAGCAGTACTTC
many,TRBD2,TRBV27,TRBJ2-1,CASSGTSGSYEQFF,TGTGCCAGCAGTGGGACTAGCGGGAGCTATGAGCAGTTCTTC
many,NA,TRBV7-2,TRBJ2-2,CASSLISAGELFF,TGTGCCAGCAGCTTGATAAGCGCCGGGGAGCTGTTTTTT
NA,TRBD1,TRBV7-6,TRBJ2-7,CASSLGWDREIRYF,TGTGCCAGCAGCTTAGGATGGGACAGGGAAATTCGGTACTTC
many,NA,TRBV5-5,TRBJ2-7,CASSMGGYEQYF,TGTGCCAGCAGCATGGGCGGCTACGAGCAGTACTTC
many,NA,TRBV24-1,TRBJ2-2,CATGNTGELFF,TGTGCCACTGGGAACACCGGGGAGCTGTTTTTT
few,NA,TRBV20-1,TRBJ2-7,CSASSGAYEQYF,TGCAGTGCTAGTTCAGGCGCCTACGAGCAGTACTTC
NA,NA,TRBV6-1,TRBJ2-1,CASDPSVSYNEQFF,TGTGCCAGCGACCCGTCAGTCTCCTACAATGAGCAGTTCTTC
many,NA,TRBV10-3,TRBJ1-1,CAISESGRAVVNTEAFF,TGTGCCATCAGTGAGTCTGGCAGGGCGGTTGTGAACACTGAAGCTTTCTTT